Following are 2 T cell receptor beta chains from one sample sequenced in a study of cytomegalovirus exposure and HLA in healthy donors. Amplification used 60 Vbeta primers and 13 Jbeta primers. Profiling relied on immunoSEQ multiplex PCR, and the TCRdb table lists in-frame clones only, not all of them. The sample records 90,000 to 100,000 clones, more than 60% being singletons. The material sequenced was PBMCs. The receptor source for this set is a man aged 45 to 65 in good health and CMV-seronegative.

This chain uses TRBV28 with TRBJ2-7; maybe TRBD2 (5 bases). Looked up from germline, CDR1 is MDHEN and CDR2 is SYDVKM. With 3 bases removed from V and 1 base from J, the gap between germline ends came to 22 bases. The CDR3 has 18 residues. CDR3 DNA: TGTGCCAGCAGTTTCCACCTTGGTGGGAGCGGCCGGTCCTACGAGCAGTACTTC. This translates into CASSFHLGGSGRSYEQYF. The full variable domain, its missing parts supplied by reference TRBV28 and TRBJ2-7, is DVKVTQSSRYLVKRTGEKVFLECVQDMDHENMFWYRQDPGLGLRLIYFSYDVKMKEKGDIPEGYSVSREKKERFSLILESASTNQTSMYLCASSFHLGGSGRSYEQYFGPGTRLTVT.

The chain recombines TRBV19 with TRBJ2-1, with a possible D match to TRBD1 (5 bases). CDR1 and CDR2 (germline): LNHDA, SQIVND (reference sequence). With 5 bases removed from V and 8 bases from J, the gap between germline ends came to 10 bases. This CDR3 is 12 amino acids long. CDR3: CASSHRQYEQFF. CDR3 nucleotides: TGTGCCAGTAGTCACCGACAGTATGAGCAGTTCTTC.